This TCR beta chain was found in a study of T cells in Graves' hyperthyroidism and ophthalmopathy. General study points: Among thyroid clonotypes expanded above 0.001, most also appeared in blood.

Germline V gene data show CDR1 as SNHLY and CDR2 as FYNNEI. The V and J ends lost 3 bases and 3 bases respectively, with 15 bases between them. The CDR3 is 16 amino acids. There are many counts of this clonotype. Its antigen is as yet unknown. Amplified TCR beta CDR3 regions came from RNA transcripts. The HTBI primer set drove a first-round RT-PCR of the TCR CDR3. Via MiXCR, TCRdb re-called the multiplex PCR reads, giving one row per CDR3 protein. The sample yields under 350,000 distinct CDR3 sequences, roughly 18% seen once. The gene calls are TRBV2 and TRBJ1-5; D is unresolved. The material sequenced was blood. The sequence came from a woman in her 50s with Graves' hyperthyroidism. CDR3 amino acids: CASSEVNFRTNQPQHF. The DNA for the CDR3 is TGTGCCAGCAGTGAGGTGAACTTTAGGACCAATCAGCCCCAGCATTTT.